This T cell receptor (beta chain) appears in the sequencing data of a study of control samples from healthy donors and cancer patients. Sequencing used immunoSEQ multiplex PCR; TCRdb keeps in-frame clones, though not all of them. The sample contains approximately 90,000 clones, less than 90% of which appear only once. Trimming shortened V by 5 bases and J by 8 bases, and 21 bases separated the two germline ends. This CDR3 spans 14 amino acids. CDR1 GTSNPN and CDR2 SVGIG come from the germline V gene (reference sequence). This receptor was obtained from a woman in her seventies in good health. The chain couples TRBV30 to TRBJ1-1, with D unresolved. Input material: blood. CDR3 coding DNA: TGTGCCTGGGCGGGCTTCTCGGGTTCGGGAGAAGCTTTCTTT. Translating it yields CAWAGFSGSGEAFF.